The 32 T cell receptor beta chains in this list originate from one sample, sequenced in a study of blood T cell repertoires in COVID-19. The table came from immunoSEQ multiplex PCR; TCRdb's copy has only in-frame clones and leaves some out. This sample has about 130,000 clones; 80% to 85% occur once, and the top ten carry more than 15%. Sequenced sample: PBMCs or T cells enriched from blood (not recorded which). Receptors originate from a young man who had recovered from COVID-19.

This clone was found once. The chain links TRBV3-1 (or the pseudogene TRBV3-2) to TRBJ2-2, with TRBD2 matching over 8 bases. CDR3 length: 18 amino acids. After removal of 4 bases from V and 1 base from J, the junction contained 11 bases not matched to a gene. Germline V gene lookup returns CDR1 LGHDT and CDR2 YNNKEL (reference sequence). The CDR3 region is CASSRGIPLAGNTGELFF. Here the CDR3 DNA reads TGTGCCAGCAGCCGAGGAATCCCCCTAGCGGGGAACACCGGGGAGCTGTTTTTT.

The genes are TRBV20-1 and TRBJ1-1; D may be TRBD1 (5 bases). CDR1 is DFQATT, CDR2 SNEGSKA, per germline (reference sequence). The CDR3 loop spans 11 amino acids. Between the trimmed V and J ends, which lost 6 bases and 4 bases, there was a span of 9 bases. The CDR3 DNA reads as TGCAGTGCCGGGGGTGGCACTGAAGCTTTCTTT. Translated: CSAGGGTEAFF.

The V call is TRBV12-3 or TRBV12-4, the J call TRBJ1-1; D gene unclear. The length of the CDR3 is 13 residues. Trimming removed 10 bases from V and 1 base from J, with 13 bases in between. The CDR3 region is CAIYDKWNTEAFF. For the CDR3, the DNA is TGTGCCATATATGACAAATGGAACACTGAAGCTTTCTTT.

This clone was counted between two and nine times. The DNA of the CDR3 is TGTGCCAGCAGCTTAGATCTCGGGGAATCTCGATATGGCTACACCTTC. Translating gives CASSLDLGESRYGYTF. V gene TRBV7-2 combines with J gene TRBJ1-2, with D unresolved. The CDR3 spans 16 residues. Germline values: CDR1 SGHTA, CDR2 FQGNSA. Trimming stripped 1 base from V and 5 bases from J, with 17 bases between.

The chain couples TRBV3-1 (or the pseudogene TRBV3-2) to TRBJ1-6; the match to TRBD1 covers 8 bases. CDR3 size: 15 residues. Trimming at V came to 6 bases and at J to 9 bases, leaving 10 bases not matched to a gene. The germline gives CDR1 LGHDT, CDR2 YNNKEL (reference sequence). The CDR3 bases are TGTGCCAGCAGGCTTTCGGACAGGGTTTTTTCACCCCTCCACTTT. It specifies CASRLSDRVFSPLHF.

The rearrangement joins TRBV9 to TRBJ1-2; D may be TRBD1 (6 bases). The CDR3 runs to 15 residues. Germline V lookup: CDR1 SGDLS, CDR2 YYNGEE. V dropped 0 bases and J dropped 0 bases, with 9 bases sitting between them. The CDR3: CASSVGTAANYGYTF. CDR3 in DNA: TGTGCCAGCAGCGTAGGGACAGCAGCTAACTATGGCTACACCTTC.

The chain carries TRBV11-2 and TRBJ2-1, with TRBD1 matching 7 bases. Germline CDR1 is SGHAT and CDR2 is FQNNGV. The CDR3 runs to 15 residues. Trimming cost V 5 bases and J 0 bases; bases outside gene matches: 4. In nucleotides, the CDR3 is TGTGCCAGCAGCCAGGGGGATCTCTCCTACAATGAGCAGTTCTTC. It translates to CASSQGDLSYNEQFF.

The CDR3 region is CASKRGNTIYF. The CDR3 DNA follows: TGTGCCAGTAAGCGTGGAAACACCATATATTTT. The V gene is TRBV19, the J gene TRBJ1-3; D is undetermined. Per germline, CDR1 LNHDA and CDR2 SQIVND (reference sequence). Trimming took off 7 bases at V and 3 bases at J, with 4 bases between the two ends. The CDR3 runs 11 residues.

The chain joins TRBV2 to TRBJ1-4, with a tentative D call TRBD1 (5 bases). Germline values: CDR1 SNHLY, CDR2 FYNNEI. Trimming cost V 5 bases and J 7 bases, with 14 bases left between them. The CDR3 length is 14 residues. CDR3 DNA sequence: TGTGCCAGCAGTTCAGGGTTGAAATTTGAAAAACTGTTTTTT. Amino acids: CASSSGLKFEKLFF.

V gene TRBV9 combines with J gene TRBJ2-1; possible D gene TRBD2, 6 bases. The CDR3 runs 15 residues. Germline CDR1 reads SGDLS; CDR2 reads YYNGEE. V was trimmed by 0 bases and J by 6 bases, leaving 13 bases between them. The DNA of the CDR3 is TGTGCCAGCAGCGTAGCTACTAGCTTACTCAATGAGCAGTTCTTC. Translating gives CASSVATSLLNEQFF. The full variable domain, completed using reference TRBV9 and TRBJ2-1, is DSGVTQTPKHLITATGQRVTLRCSPRSGDLSVYWYQQSLDQGLQFLIQYYNGEERAKGNILERFSAQQFPDLHSELNLSSLELGDSALYFCASSVATSLLNEQFFGPGTRLTVL.

In DNA form, the CDR3 reads TGTGCCAGCTCAGACAGCGGGAGGATCGGGGAGCTGTTTTTT. Its translation is CASSDSGRIGELFF. The chain combines TRBV27 with TRBJ2-2, with 9 bases that match TRBD2. The CDR3 covers 14 residues. Germline V gene lookup returns CDR1 MNHEY and CDR2 SMNVEV (reference sequence). V lost 8 bases, J lost 7 bases, and 8 bases stayed unmatched.

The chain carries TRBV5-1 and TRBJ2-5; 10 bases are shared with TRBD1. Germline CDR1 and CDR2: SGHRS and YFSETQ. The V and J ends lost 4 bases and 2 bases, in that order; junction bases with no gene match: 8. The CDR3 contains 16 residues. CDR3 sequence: CASSIDRGPGQETQYF. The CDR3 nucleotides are TGCGCCAGCAGCATAGACAGGGGGCCAGGGCAAGAGACCCAGTACTTC.

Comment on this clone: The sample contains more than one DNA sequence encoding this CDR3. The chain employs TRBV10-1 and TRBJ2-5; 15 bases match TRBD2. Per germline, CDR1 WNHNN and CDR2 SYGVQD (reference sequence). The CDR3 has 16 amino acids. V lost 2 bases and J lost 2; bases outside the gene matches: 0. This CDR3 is CASSEGLAGGQETQYF. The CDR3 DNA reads TGCGCCAGCAGTGAGGGACTAGCGGGGGGGCAAGAGACCCAGTACTTC.

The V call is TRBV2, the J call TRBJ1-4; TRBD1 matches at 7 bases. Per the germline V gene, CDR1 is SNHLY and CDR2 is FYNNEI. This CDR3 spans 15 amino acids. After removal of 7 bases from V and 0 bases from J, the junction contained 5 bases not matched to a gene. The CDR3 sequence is CASNDRASTNEKLFF. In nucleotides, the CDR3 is TGTGCCAGCAATGACAGGGCGTCAACTAATGAAAAACTGTTTTTT.

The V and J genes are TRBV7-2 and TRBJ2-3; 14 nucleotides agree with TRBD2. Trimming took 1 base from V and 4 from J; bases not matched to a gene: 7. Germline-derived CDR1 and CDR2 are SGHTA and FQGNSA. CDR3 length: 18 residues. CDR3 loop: CASSLGEGLAGVADTQYF. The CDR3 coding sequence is TGTGCCAGCAGCTTAGGGGAGGGACTAGCGGGAGTTGCAGATACGCAGTATTTT.

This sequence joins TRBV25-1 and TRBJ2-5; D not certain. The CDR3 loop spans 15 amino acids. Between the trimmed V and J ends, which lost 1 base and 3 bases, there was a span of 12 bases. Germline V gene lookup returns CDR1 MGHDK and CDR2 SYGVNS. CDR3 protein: CASSESLALKETQYF. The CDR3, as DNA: TGTGCCAGCAGTGAATCCTTGGCTTTAAAAGAGACCCAGTACTTC.

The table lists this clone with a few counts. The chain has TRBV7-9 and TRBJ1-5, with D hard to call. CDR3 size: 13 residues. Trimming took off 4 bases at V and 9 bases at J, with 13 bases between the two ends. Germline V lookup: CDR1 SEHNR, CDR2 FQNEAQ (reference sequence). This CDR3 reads CASSSTVLRPQHF. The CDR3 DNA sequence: TGTGCCAGCAGCTCTACAGTTTTACGGCCCCAGCATTTT.

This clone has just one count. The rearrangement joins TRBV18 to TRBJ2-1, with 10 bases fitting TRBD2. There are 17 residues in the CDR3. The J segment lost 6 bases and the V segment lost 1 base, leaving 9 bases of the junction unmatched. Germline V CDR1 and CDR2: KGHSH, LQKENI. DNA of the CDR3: TGTGCCAGCTCACCACAACTAGCGGGGTATCGACGCAATGAGCAGTTCTTC. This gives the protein CASSPQLAGYRRNEQFF.

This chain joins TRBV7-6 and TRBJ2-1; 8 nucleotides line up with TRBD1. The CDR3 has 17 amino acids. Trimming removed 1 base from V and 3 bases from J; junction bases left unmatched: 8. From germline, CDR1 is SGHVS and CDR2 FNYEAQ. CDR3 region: CASSLEDRVSYYNEQFF. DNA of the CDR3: TGTGCCAGCAGCTTAGAGGACAGGGTATCGTACTACAATGAGCAGTTCTTC.

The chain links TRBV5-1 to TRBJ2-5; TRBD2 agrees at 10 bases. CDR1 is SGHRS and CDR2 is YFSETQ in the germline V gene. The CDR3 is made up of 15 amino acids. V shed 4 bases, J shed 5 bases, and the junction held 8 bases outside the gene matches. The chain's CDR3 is CASSIRAGGRETQYF. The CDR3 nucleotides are TGCGCCAGCAGCATAAGAGCGGGAGGGCGGGAGACCCAGTACTTC.

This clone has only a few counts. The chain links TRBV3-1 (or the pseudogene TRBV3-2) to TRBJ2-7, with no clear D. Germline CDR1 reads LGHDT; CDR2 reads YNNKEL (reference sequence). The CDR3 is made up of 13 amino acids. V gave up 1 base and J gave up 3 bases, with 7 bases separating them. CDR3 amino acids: CASSQGLSYEQYV. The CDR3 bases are TGTGCCAGCAGCCAAGGGTTGAGCTACGAGCAGTACGTC.

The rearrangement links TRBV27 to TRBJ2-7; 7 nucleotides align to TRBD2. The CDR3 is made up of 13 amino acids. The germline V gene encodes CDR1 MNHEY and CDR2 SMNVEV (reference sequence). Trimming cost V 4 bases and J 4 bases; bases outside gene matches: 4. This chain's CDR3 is CASSSGLPYEQYF. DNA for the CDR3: TGTGCCAGCAGTTCGGGACTACCGTACGAGCAGTACTTC.

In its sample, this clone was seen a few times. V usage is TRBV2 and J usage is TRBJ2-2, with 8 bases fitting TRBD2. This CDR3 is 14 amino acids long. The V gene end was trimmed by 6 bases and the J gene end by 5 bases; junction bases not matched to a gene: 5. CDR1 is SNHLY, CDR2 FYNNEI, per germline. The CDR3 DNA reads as TGTGCCAGCAGGACTAGCGCCGAGACCGGGGAGCTGTTTTTT. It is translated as CASRTSAETGELFF. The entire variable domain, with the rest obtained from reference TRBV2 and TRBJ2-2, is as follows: EPEVTQTPSHQVTQMGQEVILRCVPISNHLYFYWYRQILGQKVEFLVSFYNNEISEKSEIFDDQFSVERPDGSNFTLKIRSTKLEDSAMYFCASRTSAETGELFFGEGSRLTVL.

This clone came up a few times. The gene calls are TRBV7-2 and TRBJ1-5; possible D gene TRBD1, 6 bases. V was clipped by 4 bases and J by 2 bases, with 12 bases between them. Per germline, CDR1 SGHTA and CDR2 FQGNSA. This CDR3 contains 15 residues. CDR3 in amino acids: CASSSGGGRNQPQHF. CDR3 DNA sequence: TGTGCCAGCAGCTCGGGGGGGGGCCGCAATCAGCCCCAGCATTTT.

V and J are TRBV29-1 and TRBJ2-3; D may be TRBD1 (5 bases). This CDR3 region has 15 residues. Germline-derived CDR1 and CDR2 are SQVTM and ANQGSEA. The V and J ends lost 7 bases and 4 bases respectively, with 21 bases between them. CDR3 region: CSETLLGVQADTQYF. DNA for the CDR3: TGCAGCGAGACCCTCCTAGGGGTACAGGCAGATACGCAGTATTTT.

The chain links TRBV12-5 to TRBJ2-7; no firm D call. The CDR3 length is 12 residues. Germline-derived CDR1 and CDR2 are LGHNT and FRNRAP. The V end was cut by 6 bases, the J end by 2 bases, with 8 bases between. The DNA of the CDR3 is TGTGCTAGTGGGGCTGGAGCCTACGAGCAGTACGTC. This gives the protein CASGAGAYEQYV.

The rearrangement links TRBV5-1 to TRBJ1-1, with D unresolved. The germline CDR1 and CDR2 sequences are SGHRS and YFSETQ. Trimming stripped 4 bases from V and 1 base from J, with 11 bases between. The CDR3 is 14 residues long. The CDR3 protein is CASSPVGQNTEAFF. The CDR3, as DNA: TGCGCCAGCAGCCCCGTTGGGCAGAACACTGAAGCTTTCTTT.

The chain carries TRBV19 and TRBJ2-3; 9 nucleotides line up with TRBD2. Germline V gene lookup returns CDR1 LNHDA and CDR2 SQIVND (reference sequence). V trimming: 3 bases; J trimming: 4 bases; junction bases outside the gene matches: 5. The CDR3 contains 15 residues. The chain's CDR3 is CASSIVSGGSDTQYF. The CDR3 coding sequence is TGTGCCAGTAGTATTGTTAGCGGGGGTTCAGATACGCAGTATTTT.

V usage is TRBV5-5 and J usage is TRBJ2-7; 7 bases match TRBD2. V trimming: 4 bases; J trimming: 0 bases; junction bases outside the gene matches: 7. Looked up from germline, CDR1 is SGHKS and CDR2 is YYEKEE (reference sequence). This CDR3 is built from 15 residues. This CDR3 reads CASSPQAGYSYEQYF. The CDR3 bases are TGTGCCAGCAGCCCCCAAGCGGGATACTCCTACGAGCAGTACTTC.

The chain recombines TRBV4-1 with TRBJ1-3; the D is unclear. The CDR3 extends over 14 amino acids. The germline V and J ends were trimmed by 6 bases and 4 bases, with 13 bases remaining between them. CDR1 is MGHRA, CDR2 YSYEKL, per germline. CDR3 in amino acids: CASRKPGVGNTIYF. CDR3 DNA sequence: TGCGCCAGCAGAAAACCCGGGGTGGGAAACACCATATATTTT.

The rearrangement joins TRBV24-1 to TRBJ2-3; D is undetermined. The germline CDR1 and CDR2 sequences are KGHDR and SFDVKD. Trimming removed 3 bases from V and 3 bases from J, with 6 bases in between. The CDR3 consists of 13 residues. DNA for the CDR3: TGTGCCACCAGTGATGAGAAGACAGATACGCAGTATTTT. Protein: CATSDEKTDTQYF.

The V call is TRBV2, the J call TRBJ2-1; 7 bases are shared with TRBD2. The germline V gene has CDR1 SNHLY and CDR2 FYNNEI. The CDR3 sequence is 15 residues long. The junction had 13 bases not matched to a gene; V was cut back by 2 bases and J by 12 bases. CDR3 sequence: CASSERRPRGEGQFF. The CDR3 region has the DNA TGTGCCAGCAGTGAACGGCGGCCAAGAGGGGAGGGGCAGTTCTTC. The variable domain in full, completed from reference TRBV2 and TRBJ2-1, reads EPEVTQTPSHQVTQMGQEVILRCVPISNHLYFYWYRQILGQKVEFLVSFYNNEISEKSEIFDDQFSVERPDGSNFTLKIRSTKLEDSAMYFCASSERRPRGEGQFFGPGTRLTVL.